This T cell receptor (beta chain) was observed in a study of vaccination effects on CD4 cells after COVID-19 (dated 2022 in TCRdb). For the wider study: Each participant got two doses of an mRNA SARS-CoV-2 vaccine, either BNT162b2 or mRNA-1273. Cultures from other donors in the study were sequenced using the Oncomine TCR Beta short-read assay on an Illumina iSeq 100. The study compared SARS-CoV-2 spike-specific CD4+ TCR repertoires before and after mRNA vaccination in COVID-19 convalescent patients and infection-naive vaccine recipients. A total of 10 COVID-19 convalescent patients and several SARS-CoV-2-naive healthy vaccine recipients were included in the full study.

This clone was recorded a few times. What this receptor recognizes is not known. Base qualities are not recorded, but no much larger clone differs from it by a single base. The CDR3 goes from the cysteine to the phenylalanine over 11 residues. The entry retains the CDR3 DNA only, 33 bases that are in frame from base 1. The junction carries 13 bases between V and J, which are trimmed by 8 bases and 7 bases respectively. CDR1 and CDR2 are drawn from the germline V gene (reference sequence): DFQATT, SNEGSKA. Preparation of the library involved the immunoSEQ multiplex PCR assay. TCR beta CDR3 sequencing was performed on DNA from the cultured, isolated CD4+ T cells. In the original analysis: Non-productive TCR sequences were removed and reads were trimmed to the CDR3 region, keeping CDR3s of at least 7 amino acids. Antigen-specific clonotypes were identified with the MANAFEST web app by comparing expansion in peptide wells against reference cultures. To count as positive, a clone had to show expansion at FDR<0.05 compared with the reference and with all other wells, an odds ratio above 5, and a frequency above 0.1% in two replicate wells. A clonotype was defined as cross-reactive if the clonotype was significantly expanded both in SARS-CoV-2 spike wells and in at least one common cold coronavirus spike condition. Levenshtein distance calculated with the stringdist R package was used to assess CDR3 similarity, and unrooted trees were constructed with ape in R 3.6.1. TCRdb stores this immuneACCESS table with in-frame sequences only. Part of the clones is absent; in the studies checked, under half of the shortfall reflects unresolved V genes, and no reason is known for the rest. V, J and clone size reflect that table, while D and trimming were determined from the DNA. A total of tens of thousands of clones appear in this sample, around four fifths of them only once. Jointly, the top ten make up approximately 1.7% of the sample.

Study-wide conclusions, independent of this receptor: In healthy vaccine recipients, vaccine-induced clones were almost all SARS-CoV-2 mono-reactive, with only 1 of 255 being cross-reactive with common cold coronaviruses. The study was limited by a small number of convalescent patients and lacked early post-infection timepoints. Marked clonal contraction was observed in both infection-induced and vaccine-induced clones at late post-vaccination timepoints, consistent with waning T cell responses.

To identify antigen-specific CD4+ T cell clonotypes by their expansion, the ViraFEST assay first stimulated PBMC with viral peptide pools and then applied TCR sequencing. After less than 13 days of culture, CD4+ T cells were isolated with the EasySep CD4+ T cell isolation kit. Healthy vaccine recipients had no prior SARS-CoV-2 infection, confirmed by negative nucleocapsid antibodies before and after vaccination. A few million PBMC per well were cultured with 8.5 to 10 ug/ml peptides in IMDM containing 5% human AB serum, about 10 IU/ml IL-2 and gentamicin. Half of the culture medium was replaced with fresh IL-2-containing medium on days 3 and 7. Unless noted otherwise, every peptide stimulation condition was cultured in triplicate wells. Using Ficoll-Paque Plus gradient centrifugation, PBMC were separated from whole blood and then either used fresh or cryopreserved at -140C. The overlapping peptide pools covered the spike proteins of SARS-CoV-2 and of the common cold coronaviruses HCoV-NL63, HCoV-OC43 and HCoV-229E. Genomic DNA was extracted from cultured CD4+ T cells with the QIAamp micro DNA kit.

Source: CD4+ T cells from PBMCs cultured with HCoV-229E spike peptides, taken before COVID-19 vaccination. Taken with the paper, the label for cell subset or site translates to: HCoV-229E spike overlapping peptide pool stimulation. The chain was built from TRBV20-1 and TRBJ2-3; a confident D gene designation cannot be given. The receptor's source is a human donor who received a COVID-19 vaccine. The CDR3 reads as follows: CSREKGNTQYF. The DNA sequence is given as TGCAGTCGCGAGAAGGGTAATACGCAGTATTTT.